A selection of T cell receptor beta chains follows, all from one sample in a study of cytomegalovirus exposure and HLA in healthy donors. Profiled with immunoSEQ multiplex PCR; TCRdb holds only in-frame clones, not every one. The repertoire holds around 210,000 clones, with around 79% as singletons. The material sequenced was PBMCs. These receptors came from a male donor in good health and CMV-seropositive. Both conserved end residues are part of each CDR3. A D gene is named only where the DNA matches it firmly. Clone size appears in some rows only: once, few, many, or a class for an expanded clone.

d_gene: .
abundance: .
v_gene: TRBV10-3
j_gene: TRBJ1-4
CDR3nt: TGTGCCATCAGTGAGCCCGGAGCAACTAATGAAAAACTGTTTTTT
CDR3aa: CAISEPGATNEKLFF

d_gene: TRBD1
abundance: .
v_gene: TRBV28
j_gene: TRBJ2-6
CDR3nt: TGTGCCAGCAGGGGACAGGGGTTAGGGGCTGGGGCCAACGTCCTGACTTTC
CDR3aa: CASRGQGLGAGANVLTF

d_gene: TRBD1
abundance: few
v_gene: TRBV5-4
j_gene: TRBJ1-5
CDR3nt: TGTGCCAGCAGTCCGGACAGGAATCAGCCCCAGCATTTT
CDR3aa: CASSPDRNQPQHF

d_gene: .
abundance: .
v_gene: TRBV28
j_gene: TRBJ1-4
CDR3nt: TGTGCCAGCAGCCTTGCGGGCTTCGGGACTAATGAAAAACTGTTTTTT
CDR3aa: CASSLAGFGTNEKLFF

d_gene: .
abundance: .
v_gene: TRBV5-1
j_gene: TRBJ1-1
CDR3nt: TGCGCCAGCAGCTTGGAACTCCGGGGAAATAAGGAAGCTTTCTTT
CDR3aa: CASSLELRGNKEAFF

d_gene: .
abundance: .
v_gene: TRBV6-1
j_gene: TRBJ1-1
CDR3nt: TGTGCCAGCAGTGAAATTGGTGCGGGGACTGAAGCTTTCTTT
CDR3aa: CASSEIGAGTEAFF

d_gene: .
abundance: .
v_gene: TRBV4-3
j_gene: TRBJ2-7
CDR3nt: TGCGCCAGCAGCCAGACTGGGGGGGCCTATAGGGACGAGCAGTACTTC
CDR3aa: CASSQTGGAYRDEQYF

d_gene: .
abundance: .
v_gene: TRBV6-5
j_gene: TRBJ2-2
CDR3nt: TGTGCCAGCCTCGGGAGAATTAGCGCCGGGGAGCTGTTTTTT
CDR3aa: CASLGRISAGELFF

d_gene: TRBD2
abundance: .
v_gene: TRBV5-1
j_gene: TRBJ2-7
CDR3nt: TGCGCCAGCAGCTCGACTAGCTTTAACGAGCAGTACTTC
CDR3aa: CASSSTSFNEQYF

d_gene: .
abundance: .
v_gene: TRBV5-4
j_gene: TRBJ2-4
CDR3nt: TGTGCCAGCAGCCCGGGGAATCCGAGCCAAAACATTCAGTACTTC
CDR3aa: CASSPGNPSQNIQYF

d_gene: .
abundance: .
v_gene: TRBV5-3
j_gene: TRBJ1-5
CDR3nt: TGTGCCAGAGTCCCCCGGGGGTTCAAGGTCTGGCCCCAGCATTTT
CDR3aa: CARVPRGFKVWPQHF

d_gene: .
abundance: .
v_gene: TRBV4-3
j_gene: TRBJ2-1
CDR3nt: TGCGCCAGCAGGGGGACGGCGGGGAGCCCATACAATGAGCAGTTCTTC
CDR3aa: CASRGTAGSPYNEQFF

d_gene: TRBD2
abundance: .
v_gene: TRBV5-4
j_gene: TRBJ2-6
CDR3nt: TGTGCCAGCAGCACCGGGGGACTAGCGGGCTTCTCTGGGGCCAACGTCCTGACTTTC
CDR3aa: CASSTGGLAGFSGANVLTF

d_gene: .
abundance: .
v_gene: TRBV6-5
j_gene: TRBJ2-7
CDR3nt: TGTGCCAGCAGAACTGCTGACAGTTCCTACGAGCAGTACTTC
CDR3aa: CASRTADSSYEQYF

d_gene: .
abundance: .
v_gene: TRBV7-2
j_gene: TRBJ1-3
CDR3nt: TGTGCCAGCAGCTTCTCGGGAGGGCAAGGGACTGGAAACACCATATATTTT
CDR3aa: CASSFSGGQGTGNTIYF

d_gene: TRBD2
abundance: .
v_gene: TRBV7-7
j_gene: TRBJ2-5
CDR3nt: TGTGCCAGCAGCTTGCAAGCGGGGGGGCGAGAGACCCAGTACTTC
CDR3aa: CASSLQAGGRETQYF